The rows below give T cell receptor beta chains drawn from one sample of a study of response to subunit inactivated influenza vaccine. From the RT-PCR reads, TCRdb called clonotypes with MiXCR, one entry per CDR3 protein. The data hold 430,000 or so distinct CDR3 sequences, with about 10% observed a single time. The sample here was PBMCs from blood, taken 40 to 50 days after vaccination. The receptors come from a man aged 50 or older who received an inactivated influenza vaccine. The CDR3 runs from the conserved cysteine through the conserved F or W. D genes are given only for firm matches. Part of the rows lack a size; the others show once, few, many or a class for expanded clones.

j_call: TRBJ2-1; v_call: TRBV7-2; cdr3_length: 15; d_call: TRBD1; clone_size: .; cdr3_aa: CASSPRRGPYNEQFF; cdr3_nt: TGTGCCAGCAGCCCCCGCAGGGGGCCCTACAATGAGCAGTTCTTC
j_call: TRBJ2-1; v_call: TRBV7-2; cdr3_length: 13; d_call: .; clone_size: many; cdr3_aa: CASSLVGGNEQFF; cdr3_nt: TGTGCTAGCAGCTTAGTTGGGGGCAATGAGCAGTTCTTC
j_call: TRBJ2-3; v_call: TRBV6-2/TRBV6-3; cdr3_length: 18; d_call: TRBD2; clone_size: few; cdr3_aa: CASSYSIARGTSTDTQYF; cdr3_nt: TGTGCCAGCAGTTACTCGATAGCGCGGGGGACTAGCACAGATACGCAGTATTTT
j_call: TRBJ2-2; v_call: TRBV7-7; cdr3_length: 16; d_call: .; clone_size: .; cdr3_aa: CASSKTTAANTGELFF; cdr3_nt: TGTGCCAGCAGCAAAACGACAGCGGCGAACACCGGGGAGCTGTTTTTT
j_call: TRBJ2-1; v_call: TRBV20-1; cdr3_length: 14; d_call: TRBD2; clone_size: few; cdr3_aa: CSAKETSGEEGQFF; cdr3_nt: TGCAGTGCTAAAGAGACTAGCGGGGAGGAAGGGCAGTTCTTC
j_call: TRBJ1-1; v_call: TRBV4-2; cdr3_length: 16; d_call: .; clone_size: few; cdr3_aa: CASSQTGTSLNTEAFF; cdr3_nt: TGTGCCAGCAGCCAAACCGGGACAAGCTTGAACACTGAAGCTTTCTTT
j_call: TRBJ2-6; v_call: TRBV14; cdr3_length: 15; d_call: .; clone_size: few; cdr3_aa: CASSQWEPGANVLTF; cdr3_nt: TGTGCCAGCAGCCAATGGGAGCCTGGGGCCAACGTCCTGACTTTC
j_call: TRBJ2-7; v_call: TRBV4-3; cdr3_length: 13; d_call: TRBD1; clone_size: .; cdr3_aa: CASSQDFQGAQYF; cdr3_nt: TGCGCCAGCAGCCAAGATTTTCAGGGGGCGCAGTACTTC
j_call: TRBJ1-5; v_call: TRBV20-1; cdr3_length: 15; d_call: TRBD1; clone_size: few; cdr3_aa: CSARRTGTGNQPQHF; cdr3_nt: TGCAGTGCTAGAAGAACCGGGACAGGCAATCAGCCCCAGCATTTT
j_call: TRBJ2-3; v_call: TRBV27; cdr3_length: 13; d_call: .; clone_size: .; cdr3_aa: CASRRPSSYTQYF; cdr3_nt: TGTGCCAGCAGACGCCCATCGTCGTATACGCAGTATTTT
j_call: TRBJ2-3; v_call: TRBV3-1; cdr3_length: 12; d_call: .; clone_size: many; cdr3_aa: CASSDNEDTQYF; cdr3_nt: TGTGCCAGCAGCGATAATGAAGATACGCAGTATTTT
j_call: TRBJ2-1; v_call: TRBV7-2; cdr3_length: 12; d_call: .; clone_size: .; cdr3_aa: CASSLYLNEQFF; cdr3_nt: TGTGCCAGCAGCCTATACCTAAATGAGCAGTTCTTC
j_call: TRBJ2-3; v_call: TRBV5-1; cdr3_length: 12; d_call: .; clone_size: many; cdr3_aa: CASSESTDTQYF; cdr3_nt: TGTGCCAGCAGCGAAAGCACAGATACGCAGTATTTT
j_call: TRBJ1-2; v_call: TRBV5-1; cdr3_length: 16; d_call: .; clone_size: few; cdr3_aa: CASSLWEAGSRNGYTF; cdr3_nt: TGCGCCAGCAGCTTGTGGGAGGCAGGGAGTAGAAATGGCTACACCTTC
j_call: TRBJ2-4; v_call: TRBV20-1; cdr3_length: 15; d_call: TRBD2; clone_size: .; cdr3_aa: CSASRGVGAKNIQYF; cdr3_nt: TGCAGTGCTAGCCGGGGGGTTGGGGCCAAAAACATTCAGTACTTC
j_call: TRBJ2-5; v_call: TRBV20-1; cdr3_length: 13; d_call: .; clone_size: many; cdr3_aa: CSWGMAFRETQYF; cdr3_nt: TGCAGTTGGGGGATGGCCTTTCGAGAGACCCAGTACTTC
j_call: TRBJ2-1; v_call: TRBV29-1; cdr3_length: 12; d_call: .; clone_size: many; cdr3_aa: CSVDRTANEQFF; cdr3_nt: TGCAGCGTTGACCGGACAGCTAATGAGCAGTTCTTC